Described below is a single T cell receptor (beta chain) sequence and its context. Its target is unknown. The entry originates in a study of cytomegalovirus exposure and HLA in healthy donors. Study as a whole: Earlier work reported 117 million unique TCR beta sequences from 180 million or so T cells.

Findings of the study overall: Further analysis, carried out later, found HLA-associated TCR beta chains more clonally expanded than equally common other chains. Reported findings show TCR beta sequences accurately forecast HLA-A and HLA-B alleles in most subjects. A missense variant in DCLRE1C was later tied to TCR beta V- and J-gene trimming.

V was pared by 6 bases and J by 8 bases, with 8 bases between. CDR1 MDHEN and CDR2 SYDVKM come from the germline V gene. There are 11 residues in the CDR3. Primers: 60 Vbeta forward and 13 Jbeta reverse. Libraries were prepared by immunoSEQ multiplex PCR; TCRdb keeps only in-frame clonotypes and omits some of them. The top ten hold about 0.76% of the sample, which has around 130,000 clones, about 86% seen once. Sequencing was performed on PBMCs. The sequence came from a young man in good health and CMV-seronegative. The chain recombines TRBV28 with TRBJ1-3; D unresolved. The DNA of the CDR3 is TGTGCCAGCAGCCCCTCGGACACCATATATTTT. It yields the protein CASSPSDTIYF.